This T cell receptor (beta chain) was identified in a study of shared clonotypes between healthy human individuals. Looking at the study overall: For every donor, three CD4 naive, three CD4 memory, two CD8 naive and one CD8 memory plates were used.

Study-wide findings and caveats: The sharing of roughly 5% of naive CD4 clonotypes was seen across a few donors. At large depth, rarefaction still showed sorted-subset sequencing to be incomplete.

Profiling relied on immunoSEQ multiplex PCR, and the TCRdb table lists in-frame clones only, not all of them. The data show roughly 570,000 clones, roughly 98% seen once. Concerning this clone: What it recognizes is unknown.

CD45RO-negative, CCR7-selected cells formed the naive CD8 fraction, which excluded terminally differentiated effector memory CD45RA+ cells. There were only Caucasian adults among the donors, and all lived in Nashville, Tennessee. V lost 3 bases and J lost 4, with 7 bases in between. In germline, CDR1 is MDHEN, CDR2 SYDVKM. CDR3 length equals 13 residues. The specimen was naive CD8+ T cells sorted from blood. The V call is TRBV28, the J call TRBJ2-1; no firm D call. The TCR sequence derives from a man aged 25-45 years in good health. The CDR3 bases are TGTGCCAGCAGTTTCGGACCATACAATGAGCAGTTCTTC. It yields the protein CASSFGPYNEQFF.